This T cell receptor (beta chain) was identified in a study of blood T cell repertoires in COVID-19. Study-wide context: The United States, Italy and Spain provided the acute and convalescent COVID-19 samples. T cells, B-cell-depleted T cells, or PBMCs supplied cDNA or gDNA.

Assay: immunoSEQ multiplex PCR; the TCRdb copy retains only in-frame clones and omits some. The sample contains 110,000 to 150,000 clones, just under 90% of which appear only once. Germline trimming cut 9 bases from V and 1 base from J; bases unmatched to any gene: 8. The CDR3 runs to 14 residues. Germline-derived CDR1 and CDR2 are MNHEY and SVGAGI. This clonotype originated in a middle-aged woman with acute or convalescent COVID-19. The chain employs TRBV6-5 and TRBJ2-7; 8 bases line up with TRBD2. Sequencing was done on a sample of peripheral blood. This CDR3 reads CASGSGGGSYEQYF. For the CDR3, the DNA is TGTGCCAGTGGGAGCGGGGGAGGTTCCTACGAGCAGTACTTC.